What follows are 6 T cell receptor beta chains derived from one specimen sequenced in a study of cytotoxic CD8 clonotypes in ibrutinib-treated CLL listed by TCRdb under 2021. What the time point label conveys for this sample: around 25 months on ibrutinib. The library was prepared using the immunoSEQ multiplex PCR assay. The source is immuneACCESS, and TCRdb retained only in-frame sequences with V and J called. Part of the clones is not carried over; for the studies checked, unresolved V genes explain less than half of this, and the remainder is unexplained. The table for this sample lists about 27,000 clones; over 55% of them were counted only once. Together, the top ten hold approximately 50% of the sample. The starting material was PBMCs, obtained after 24 months of ibrutinib treatment. These receptors originate from a human donor with chronic lymphocytic leukemia.

J is TRBJ1-6 and V is TRBV5-1; 8 bases fit TRBD1. This CDR3 has 16 residues. J lost 7 bases, V lost 2 bases, and 8 bases had no gene match. The V gene's germline CDR1 is SGHRS and CDR2 YFSETQ. CDR3 DNA: TGCGCCAGCAGCTTTGAACTCGACAGGGGAAATTCACCCCTCCACTTT. The encoded protein is CASSFELDRGNSPLHF.

Of note for this clone: Other DNA sequences in this sample translate to the same CDR3. This rearrangement joins TRBV9 to TRBJ2-7; D tentatively fits TRBD1 or TRBD2 (5 bases each). The germline V and J ends were trimmed by 8 bases and 2 bases, with 14 bases remaining between them. CDR3 length: 13 amino acids. The germline V gene encodes CDR1 SGDLS and CDR2 YYNGEE. CDR3 amino acids: CASSAQGAYEQYF. For the CDR3, the DNA is TGTGCCAGTTCGGCCCAGGGAGCCTACGAGCAGTACTTC.

This clone was detected many times. V and J are TRBV5-6 and TRBJ2-2, with D perhaps matching TRBD1 (6 bases). With 0 bases removed from V and 9 bases from J, the gap between germline ends came to 12 bases. This CDR3 is built from 14 residues. CDR1 is SGHDT, CDR2 YYEEEE, per germline. The CDR3 nucleotides are TGTGCCAGCAGCTTGGCCAGGGACAAGTGGGAGCTGTTTTTT. It codes for CASSLARDKWELFF.

This chain connects TRBV5-1 to TRBJ1-5; no definite D call. The germline V and J ends were trimmed by 4 bases and 2 bases, with 10 bases remaining between them. Germline V gives CDR1 SGHRS, CDR2 YFSETQ. The CDR3 loop spans 14 amino acids. CDR3 DNA: TGCGCCAGCAGCATTAGACGGGGCAATCAGCCCCAGCATTTT. Protein product: CASSIRRGNQPQHF.

The chain couples TRBV5-1 to TRBJ1-2; D is unresolved. The V and J ends lost 0 bases and 2 bases respectively, with 5 bases between them. The CDR3 sequence is 13 residues long. Looked up from germline, CDR1 is SGHRS and CDR2 is YFSETQ. The CDR3 here is CASSLEHNYGYTF. As DNA, the CDR3 is TGCGCCAGCAGCTTGGAACACAACTATGGCTACACCTTC.

The chain carries TRBV28 and TRBJ2-5; either TRBD1 or TRBD2 may fit D (5 bases each). The CDR3 loop spans 19 amino acids. V shed 3 bases and J shed 0 bases, with 23 bases lying between them. Germline V gives CDR1 MDHEN, CDR2 SYDVKM. Here the CDR3 DNA reads TGTGCCAGCAGTTTTTACGGCCCCGGGACCGATCCCAACCAAGAGACCCAGTACTTC. Protein product: CASSFYGPGTDPNQETQYF.